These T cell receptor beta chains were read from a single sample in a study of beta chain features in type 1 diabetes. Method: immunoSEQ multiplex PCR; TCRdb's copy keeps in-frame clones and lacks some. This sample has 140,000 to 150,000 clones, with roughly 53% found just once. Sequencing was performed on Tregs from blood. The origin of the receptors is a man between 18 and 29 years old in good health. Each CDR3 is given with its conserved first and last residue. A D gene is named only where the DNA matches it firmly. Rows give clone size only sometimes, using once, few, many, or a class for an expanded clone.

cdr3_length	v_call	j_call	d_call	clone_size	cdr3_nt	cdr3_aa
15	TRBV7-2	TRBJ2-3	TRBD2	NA	TGTGCCAGCAACTTAGGACTAGGTGGCACAGATACGCAGTATTTT	CASNLGLGGTDTQYF
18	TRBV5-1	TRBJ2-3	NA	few	TGCGCCAGCAGCTTGGCCCTTGGACTCTCGACCGCTCGACATACGCAGTATTTT	CASSLALGLSTARHTQYF
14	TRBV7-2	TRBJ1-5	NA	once	TGTGCCAGCAGCCCAGACTATAGCAATCAGCCCCAGCATTTT	CASSPDYSNQPQHF
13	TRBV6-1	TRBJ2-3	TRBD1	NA	TGTGCCAGCCTGGGACAGAACACAGATACGCAGTATTTT	CASLGQNTDTQYF
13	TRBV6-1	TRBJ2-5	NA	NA	TGTGCCAGCAGGGGCACCATACAAGAGACCCAGTACTTC	CASRGTIQETQYF
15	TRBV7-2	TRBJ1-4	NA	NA	TGTGCCAGCAGCTTGATGGCAAATCTGGCTGAAAAACTGTTTTTT	CASSLMANLAEKLFF
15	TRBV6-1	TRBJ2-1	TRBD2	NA	TGTGCCAGCTGTAGGACTAGCGGGGGCAACAATGAGCAGTTCTTC	CASCRTSGGNNEQFF
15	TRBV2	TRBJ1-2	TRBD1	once	TGTGCCAGCAGTGAACAGGGGGCACACGGGTACGGCTACACCTTC	CASSEQGAHGYGYTF
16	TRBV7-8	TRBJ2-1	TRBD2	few	TGTGCCAGCAGCCGAGCTAGCGGGGGGAACTACAATGAGCAGTTCTTC	CASSRASGGNYNEQFF
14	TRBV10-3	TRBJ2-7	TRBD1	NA	TGTGCCATCAGTGAGACGGGACAGGGTTACGAGCAGTACTTC	CAISETGQGYEQYF
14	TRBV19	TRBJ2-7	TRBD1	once	TGTGCCAGTTCCGGGACAGGGATCTCCTACGAGCAGTACTTC	CASSGTGISYEQYF
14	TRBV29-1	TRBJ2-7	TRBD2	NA	TGCAGCGTTGAAACCCTAGCGGGACCCTACGAGCAGTACTTC	CSVETLAGPYEQYF
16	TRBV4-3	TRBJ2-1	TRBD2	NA	TGCGCCAGCAGCGCAGACTACCGGGCCGGGGGGGATGAGCAGTTCTTC	CASSADYRAGGDEQFF
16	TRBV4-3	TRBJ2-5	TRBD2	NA	TGCGCCAGCAGCCAAGGAGCGGCTAGCGGGGGAGAGACCCAGTACTTC	CASSQGAASGGETQYF
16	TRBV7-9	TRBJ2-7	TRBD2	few	TGTGCCAGCAGCCCGAGACTAGCGGGAGGCTCCTACGAGCAGTACTTC	CASSPRLAGGSYEQYF
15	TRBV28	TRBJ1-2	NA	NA	TGTGCCAGCAGTTTAATAGCGAGGGTGGGATATGGCTACACCTTC	CASSLIARVGYGYTF
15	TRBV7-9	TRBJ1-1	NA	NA	TGTGCCAGCAGACGAACAGGGTTCCCGACGACTGAAACTTTCTTT	CASRRTGFPTTETFF
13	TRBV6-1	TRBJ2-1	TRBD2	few	TGTGCCAGCTTACGGGAGGGCCCCAATGAGCAGTTCTTC	CASLREGPNEQFF
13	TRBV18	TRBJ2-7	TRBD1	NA	TGTGCCAGCTCAACCGGGACAGAAAACGAGCAGTACTTC	CASSTGTENEQYF
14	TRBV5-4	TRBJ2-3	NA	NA	TGTGCCAGCAGCTTGCTTCTCGTCACAGATACGCAGTATTTT	CASSLLLVTDTQYF
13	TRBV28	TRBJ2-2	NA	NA	TGTGCCAGCAGGGGGCATGGCACCGGGGAGCTGTTTTTT	CASRGHGTGELFF
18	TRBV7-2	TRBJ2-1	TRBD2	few	TGTGCCAGCAGCCCACCAGGACTAGCGGGAAGCTCCTACAATGAGCAGTTCTTC	CASSPPGLAGSSYNEQFF
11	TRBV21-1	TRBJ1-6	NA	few	TGTGCCAGCAGCAGGGCAAAGGCCCTCCACTTT	CASSRAKALHF
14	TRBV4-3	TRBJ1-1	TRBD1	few	TGCGCCAGCAGCCAAGAATTACAGGGGACTTTGGCTTTCTTT	CASSQELQGTLAFF
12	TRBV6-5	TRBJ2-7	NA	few	TGTGCCAGCAGCCTAACCCCCTACGAGCAGTACTTC	CASSLTPYEQYF
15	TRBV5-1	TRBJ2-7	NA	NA	TGCGCCAGCAGCTCGAGACATGCCACAACTTACGAGCAGTACTTC	CASSSRHATTYEQYF
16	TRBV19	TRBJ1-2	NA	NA	TGTGCCAGTAGTATAAGCGGGAGCCTATCGCCCTATGGCTACACCTTC	CASSISGSLSPYGYTF
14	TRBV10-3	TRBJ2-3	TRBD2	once	TGTGCCATCAGTCCGGGACTAAGCACAGATACGCAGTATTTT	CAISPGLSTDTQYF
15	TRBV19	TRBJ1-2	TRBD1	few	TGTGCCAGTAGTTCCCCGGGACAGGGTAATTATGGCTACACCTTC	CASSSPGQGNYGYTF
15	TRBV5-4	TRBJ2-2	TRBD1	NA	TGTGCCAGCAGCTACTACAGGGGTAGGACCGGGGAGCTGTTTTTT	CASSYYRGRTGELFF
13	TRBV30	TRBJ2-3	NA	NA	TGTGCCTGGAGTGTATTCAGGGGAGATACGCAGTATTTT	CAWSVFRGDTQYF
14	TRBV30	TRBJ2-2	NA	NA	TGTGCCTGGAGTCGAATCGTACGGACCGGGGAGCTGTTTTTT	CAWSRIVRTGELFF
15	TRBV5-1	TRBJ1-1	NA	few	TGCGCCAGCAGCTTTAGGGGACTCAAGAACACTGAAGCTTTCTTT	CASSFRGLKNTEAFF
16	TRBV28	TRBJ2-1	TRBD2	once	TGTGCCAGCAGTTCTCTGGGACTAGGGATTTACAATGAGCAGTTCTTC	CASSSLGLGIYNEQFF
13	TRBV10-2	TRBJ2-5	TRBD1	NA	TGCGCCAGCAGTGTGGACAGGGGCCTGGTTTTTTACTTC	CASSVDRGLVFYF
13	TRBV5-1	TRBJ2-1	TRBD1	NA	TGCGCCAGCAGCTGGGACAGTTACAATGAGCAGTTCTTC	CASSWDSYNEQFF
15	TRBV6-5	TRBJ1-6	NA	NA	TGTGCCAGCAGGATAGAGCAGGGCTATAATTCACCCCTCCACTTT	CASRIEQGYNSPLHF
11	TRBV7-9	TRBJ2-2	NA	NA	TGTGCCAGCAGTTCCGGGGGGGAGCTGTTTTTT	CASSSGGELFF
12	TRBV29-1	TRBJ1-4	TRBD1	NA	TGCAGCGCGGGACAGGATCTTGAAAAACTGTTTTTT	CSAGQDLEKLFF
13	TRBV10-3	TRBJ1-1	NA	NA	TGTGCCATCAGCCCAGGACAGAACACTGAAGCTTTCTTT	CAISPGQNTEAFF
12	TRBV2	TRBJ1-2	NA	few	TGTGCCAGCAGTCCTCAGGGGACCGGCTACACCTTC	CASSPQGTGYTF
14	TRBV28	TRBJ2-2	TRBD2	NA	TGTGCCAGCAGCATAGCGGGTTATCCCGGGGAGCTGTTTTTT	CASSIAGYPGELFF
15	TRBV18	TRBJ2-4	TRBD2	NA	TGTGCCAGCTCACCGCCGGGAGGAGCCAAAAACATTCAGTACTTC	CASSPPGGAKNIQYF
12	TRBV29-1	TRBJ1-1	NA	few	TGCAGCGTTGAAGATGGCCGGCGGTCAGCTTTCTTT	CSVEDGRRSAFF
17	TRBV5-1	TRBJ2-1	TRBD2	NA	TGCGCCAGCAGCACTGGGCCTCTAGCGGGGGGGCCCAATGAGCAGTTCTTC	CASSTGPLAGGPNEQFF
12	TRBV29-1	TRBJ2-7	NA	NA	TGCAGCGTTGTAGCAGGGACCTACGAGCAGTACTTC	CSVVAGTYEQYF